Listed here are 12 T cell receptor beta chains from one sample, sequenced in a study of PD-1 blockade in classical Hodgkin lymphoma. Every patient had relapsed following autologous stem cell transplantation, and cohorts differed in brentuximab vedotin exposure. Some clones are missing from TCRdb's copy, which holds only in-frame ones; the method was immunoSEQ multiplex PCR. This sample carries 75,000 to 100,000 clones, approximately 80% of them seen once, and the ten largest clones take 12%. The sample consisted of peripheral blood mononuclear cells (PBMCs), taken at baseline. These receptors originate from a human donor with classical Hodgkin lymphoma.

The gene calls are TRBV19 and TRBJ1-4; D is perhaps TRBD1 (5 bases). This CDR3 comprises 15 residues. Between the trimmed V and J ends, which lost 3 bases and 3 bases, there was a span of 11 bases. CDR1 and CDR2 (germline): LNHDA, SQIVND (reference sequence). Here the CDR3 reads CASSMGGGSNEKLFF. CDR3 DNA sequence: TGTGCCAGTAGTATGGGGGGAGGGTCTAATGAAAAACTGTTTTTT.

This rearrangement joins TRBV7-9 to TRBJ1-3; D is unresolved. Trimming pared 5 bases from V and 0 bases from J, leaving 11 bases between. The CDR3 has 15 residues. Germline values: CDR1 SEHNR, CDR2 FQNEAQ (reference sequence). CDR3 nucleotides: TGTGCCAGCAGCCCAGAAAGAGCCTCTGGAAACACCATATATTTT. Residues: CASSPERASGNTIYF. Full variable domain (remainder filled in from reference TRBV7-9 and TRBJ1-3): DTGVSQNPRHKITKRGQNVTFRCDPISEHNRLYWYRQTLGQGPEFLTYFQNEAQLEKSRLLSDRFSAERPKGSFSTLEIQRTEQGDSAMYLCASSPERASGNTIYFGEGSWLTVV.

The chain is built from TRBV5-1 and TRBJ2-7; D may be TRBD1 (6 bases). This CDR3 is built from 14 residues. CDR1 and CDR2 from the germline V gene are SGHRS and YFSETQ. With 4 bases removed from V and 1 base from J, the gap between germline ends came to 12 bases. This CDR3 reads CASSARTGSYEQYF. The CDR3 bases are TGCGCCAGCAGCGCCCGAACAGGGTCCTACGAGCAGTACTTC.

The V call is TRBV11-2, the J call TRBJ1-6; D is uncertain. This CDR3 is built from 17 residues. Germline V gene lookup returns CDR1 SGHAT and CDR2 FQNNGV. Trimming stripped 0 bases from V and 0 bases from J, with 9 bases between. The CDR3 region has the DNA TGTGCCAGCAGCTTAGATCATTTGAGCTCCTATAATTCACCCCTCCACTTT. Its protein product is CASSLDHLSSYNSPLHF.

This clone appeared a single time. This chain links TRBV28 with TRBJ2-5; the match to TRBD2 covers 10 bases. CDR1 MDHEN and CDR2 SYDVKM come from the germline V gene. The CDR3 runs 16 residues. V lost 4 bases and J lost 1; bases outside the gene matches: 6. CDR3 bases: TGTGCCAGCAGTTCAGGAGCGGGAGGGTCCCAAGAGACCCAGTACTTC. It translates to CASSSGAGGSQETQYF.

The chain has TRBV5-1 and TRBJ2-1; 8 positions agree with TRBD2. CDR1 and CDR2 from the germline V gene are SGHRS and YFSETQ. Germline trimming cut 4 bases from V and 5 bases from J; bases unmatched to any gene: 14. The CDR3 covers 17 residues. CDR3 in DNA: TGCGCCAGCAGCACTGGGACTAGTGATTACTCGAACAATGAGCAGTTCTTC. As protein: CASSTGTSDYSNNEQFF.

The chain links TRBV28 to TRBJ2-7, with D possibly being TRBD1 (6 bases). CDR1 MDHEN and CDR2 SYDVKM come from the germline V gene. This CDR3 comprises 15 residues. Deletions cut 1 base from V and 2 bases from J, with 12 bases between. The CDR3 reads CASSLLGGVTYEQYF. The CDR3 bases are TGTGCCAGCAGTTTATTAGGGGGAGTGACCTACGAGCAGTACTTC. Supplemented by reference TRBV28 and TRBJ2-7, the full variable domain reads DVKVTQSSRYLVKRTGEKVFLECVQDMDHENMFWYRQDPGLGLRLIYFSYDVKMKEKGDIPEGYSVSREKKERFSLILESASTNQTSMYLCASSLLGGVTYEQYFGPGTRLTVT.

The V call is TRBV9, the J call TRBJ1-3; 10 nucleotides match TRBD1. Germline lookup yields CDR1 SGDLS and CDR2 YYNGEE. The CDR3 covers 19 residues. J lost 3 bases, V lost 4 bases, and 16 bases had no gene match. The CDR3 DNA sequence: TGTGCCAGCAGCCCCCGGATCCCGGGACAGGGGTTGGGTGGAAACACCATATATTTT. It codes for CASSPRIPGQGLGGNTIYF.

The CDR3 protein is CASSSQGPGGGGYTF. DNA of the CDR3: TGTGCCAGCAGCTCTCAGGGGCCCGGAGGAGGAGGCTACACCTTC. This chain links TRBV7-2 with TRBJ1-2; maybe TRBD1 (6 bases). CDR3 size: 15 residues. Germline lookup yields CDR1 SGHTA and CDR2 FQGNSA. V dropped 4 bases and J dropped 8 bases, with 20 bases sitting between them.

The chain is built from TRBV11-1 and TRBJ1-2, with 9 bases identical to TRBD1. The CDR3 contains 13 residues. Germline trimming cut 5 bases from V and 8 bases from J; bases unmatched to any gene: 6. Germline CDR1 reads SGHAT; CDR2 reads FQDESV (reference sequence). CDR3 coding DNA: TGTGCCAGCAGCCCGGGACAGGGCACCGGCTACACCTTC. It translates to CASSPGQGTGYTF.

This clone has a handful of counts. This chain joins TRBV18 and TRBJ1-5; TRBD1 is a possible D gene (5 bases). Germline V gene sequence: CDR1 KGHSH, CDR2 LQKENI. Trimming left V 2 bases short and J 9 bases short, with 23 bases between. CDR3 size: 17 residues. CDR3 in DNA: TGTGCCAGCTCACCAGGGCAGGCAGGGCGGAGAGGTGGGCCCCAGCATTTT. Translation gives CASSPGQAGRRGGPQHF.

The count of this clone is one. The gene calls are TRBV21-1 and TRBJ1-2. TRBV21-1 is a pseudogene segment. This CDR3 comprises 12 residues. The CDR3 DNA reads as TGTGCCAGCAGCACAAAGGCGCATGGCTACACCTTC. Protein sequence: CASSTKAHGYTF.